This record looks at one T cell receptor (beta chain) sequence and its context. Its specificity is not known. This record comes from a study of cytomegalovirus exposure and HLA in healthy donors. Study results and caveats: The study found most TCR sequences rare, yet found some public TCRs in many donors.

This PCR relied on a set of 60 Vbeta primers and 13 Jbeta primers. Libraries were prepared by immunoSEQ multiplex PCR; TCRdb keeps only in-frame clonotypes and omits some of them. Of some 130,000 clones listed, 65% to 70% are singletons. V lost 5 bases to trimming and J lost 2 bases; unmatched junction nucleotides: 4. The CDR3 contains 16 residues. Looked up from germline, CDR1 is SEHNR and CDR2 is FQNEAQ (reference sequence). This TCR was recovered from a human donor in good health. The source material was PBMCs. The chain carries TRBV7-9 and TRBJ2-3, with 13 nucleotides matching TRBD2. DNA for the CDR3: TGTGCCAGCAGCCCGGGACTAGCGGGACCCACAGATACGCAGTATTTT. This codes for CASSPGLAGPTDTQYF.